This T cell receptor (beta chain) was captured in a study of blood T cell repertoires in COVID-19. Study background: T cells, B-cell-depleted T cells, or PBMCs provided the cDNA or gDNA that served as material.

Sequenced by immunoSEQ multiplex PCR; TCRdb stores in-frame clones only, minus some. The sample holds a few hundred thousand clones; about 91% are singletons and the top ten take 10%. The origin of this receptor is a man aged 18 to 29 with acute COVID-19. The source material was PBMCs or T cells enriched from blood (not recorded which).

The CDR3 coding sequence is TGTGCCAGCAGCTTAGATCTTGTAGGCTACACCTTC. Its protein product is CASSLDLVGYTF. The chain is built from TRBV7-9 and TRBJ1-2; D unclear. V lost 1 base and J lost 8, with 8 bases in between. Germline V gives CDR1 SEHNR, CDR2 FQNEAQ (reference sequence). CDR3 length: 12 amino acids.